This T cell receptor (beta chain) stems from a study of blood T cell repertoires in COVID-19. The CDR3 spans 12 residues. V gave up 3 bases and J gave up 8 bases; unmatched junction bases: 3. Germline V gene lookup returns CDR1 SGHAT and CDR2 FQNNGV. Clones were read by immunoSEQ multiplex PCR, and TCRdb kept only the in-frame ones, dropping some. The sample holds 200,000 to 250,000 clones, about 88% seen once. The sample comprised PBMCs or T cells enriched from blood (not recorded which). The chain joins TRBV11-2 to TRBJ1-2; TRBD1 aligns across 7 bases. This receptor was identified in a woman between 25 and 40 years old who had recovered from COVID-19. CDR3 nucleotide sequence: TGTGCCAGCAGCTTCGGGACAGCGGGCTACACCTTC. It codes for CASSFGTAGYTF.